Shown below are 26 T cell receptor beta chains from a single sample sequenced in a study of Graves' ophthalmopathy and Graves' hyperthyroidism. Beta-chain TCR CDR3 regions were amplified from RNA transcripts. The authors performed first-round RT-PCR with HTBI primers and then a second-round multiplex PCR. TCRdb called the multiplex PCR reads again in MiXCR, with one record for every CDR3 protein. There are over 450,000 distinct CDR3 sequences in the sample; 13% to 15% occur only once, and roughly 9.8% lies in the top ten. Sequencing was done on a sample of blood. Every receptor here comes from a woman in her twenties or thirties with Graves' ophthalmopathy.

This clonotype showed up many times. The gene calls are TRBV7-3 and TRBJ1-6, with D tentatively TRBD1 (5 bases). CDR3 size: 15 residues. Germline V lookup: CDR1 SGHTA, CDR2 FQGTGA. Trimming removed 3 bases from V and 8 bases from J, with 14 bases in between. The CDR3 nucleotides read TGTGCCAGCAGCTTTACGGGGACGAGGGATTCACCCCTCCACTTT. This codes for CASSFTGTRDSPLHF.

The table lists this clonotype with many counts. The chain carries TRBV3-1 and TRBJ1-2, with D possibly being TRBD1 (6 bases). V was shortened by 1 base and J by 7 bases, with 16 bases between the two germline ends. The CDR3 consists of 15 residues. CDR1 is LGHDT and CDR2 is YNNKEL in the germline V gene (reference sequence). The CDR3 region has the DNA TGTGCCAGCAGCCAAGCGGACGCGGCCAGGGGTGGCTACACCTTC. Translating gives CASSQADAARGGYTF.

This clonotype has at least ten counts. This sequence joins TRBV11-2 and TRBJ1-2; D gene uncertain. The CDR3 totals 14 residues. V shed 4 bases and J shed 4 bases, with 13 bases lying between them. Germline assignment: CDR1 SGHAT and CDR2 FQNNGV. The CDR3 spells CASSSVPRPYGYTF. DNA for the CDR3: TGTGCCAGCAGCTCAGTCCCAAGGCCCTATGGCTACACCTTC. The variable domain in full, with the rest retrieved from reference TRBV11-2 and TRBJ1-2, is EAGVAQSPRYKIIEKRQSVAFWCNPISGHATLYWYQQILGQGPKLLIQFQNNGVVDDSQLPKDRFSAERLKGVDSTLKIQPAKLEDSAVYLCASSSVPRPYGYTFGSGTRLTVV.

The rearrangement joins TRBV29-1 to TRBJ2-7; the match to TRBD2 covers 9 bases. The CDR3 sequence is 14 residues long. Per the germline V gene, CDR1 is SQVTM and CDR2 is ANQGSEA. Trimming at V came to 5 bases and at J to 0 bases, leaving 5 bases not matched to a gene. CDR3 nucleotide sequence: TGCAGCGTTCTGACTAGCGGAAGCTCCTACGAGCAGTACTTC. Amino acid sequence: CSVLTSGSSYEQYF.

This clonotype appeared many times. This chain uses TRBV12-5 with TRBJ1-1; 8 nucleotides match TRBD1. Per the germline V gene, CDR1 is LGHNT and CDR2 is FRNRAP. The CDR3 has 17 amino acids. V gave up 2 bases and J gave up 1 base; unmatched junction bases: 9. CDR3 amino acids: CASGLPWTGRSNTEAFF. In DNA form, the CDR3 reads TGTGCTAGTGGTTTGCCCTGGACAGGGAGGTCGAACACTGAAGCTTTCTTT.

In this sample, this clonotype turned up many times. The chain is built from TRBV11-1 and TRBJ2-2; TRBD2 matches 7 bases. CDR1 and CDR2 (germline): SGHAT, FQDESV (reference sequence). This CDR3 region has 16 residues. V dropped 5 bases and J dropped 4; count of bases not matched to a gene: 10. The DNA for the CDR3 is TGTGCCAGCAGCCCACCCCAGTGGGAGGGCACCGGGGAGCTGTTTTTT. Protein: CASSPPQWEGTGELFF.

The chain links TRBV29-1 to TRBJ1-1; D call uncertain. The CDR3 consists of 12 residues. The germline gives CDR1 SQVTM, CDR2 ANQGSEA. Trimming shortened V by 7 bases and J by 1 base, and 10 bases separated the two germline ends. The CDR3 loop reads CSADYRNTEAFF. The CDR3 DNA reads as TGCAGCGCCGACTACAGGAACACTGAAGCTTTCTTT.

The table lists this clonotype with a count of one. The chain carries TRBV6-1 and TRBJ1-2, with D possibly TRBD1 on 5 matching bases. CDR3 length equals 13 residues. Germline CDR1 is MNHNS and CDR2 is SASEGT. Trimming took off 2 bases at V and 8 bases at J, with 12 bases between the two ends. The CDR3 protein is CASSETGLRGYTF. The DNA of the CDR3 is TGTGCCAGCAGTGAAACAGGACTACGGGGCTACACCTTC.

Written as DNA, the CDR3 is TGTGCCAGCAGGAGGACATTCTTCCAAGAGACCCAGTACTTC. Amino acid sequence: CASRRTFFQETQYF. V gene TRBV2 combines with J gene TRBJ2-5; possibly TRBD1 for D (5 bases). Trimming removed 6 bases at V and 1 base at J, with 12 bases between. The germline V gene has CDR1 SNHLY and CDR2 FYNNEI. The CDR3 loop spans 14 amino acids. Combining the CDR3 with reference TRBV2 and TRBJ2-5 gives the whole variable domain EPEVTQTPSHQVTQMGQEVILRCVPISNHLYFYWYRQILGQKVEFLVSFYNNEISEKSEIFDDQFSVERPDGSNFTLKIRSTKLEDSAMYFCASRRTFFQETQYFGPGTRLLVL.

This clonotype was counted ten times or more. This sequence joins TRBV25-1 and TRBJ2-7, with D perhaps matching TRBD1 (6 bases). This CDR3 region has 13 residues. V gave up 4 bases and J gave up 6 bases, with 13 bases separating them. Germline CDR1 and CDR2: MGHDK and SYGVNS. The CDR3 DNA sequence: TGTGCCAGCAGTGCCATAGACAGGACCGAGCAGTACTTC. Translation gives CASSAIDRTEQYF.

This clonotype has ten or more counts. The chain recombines TRBV5-1 with TRBJ1-1; 8 bases align to TRBD1. From germline, CDR1 is SGHRS and CDR2 YFSETQ. The junction had 8 bases not matched to a gene; V was cut back by 4 bases and J by 6 bases. This CDR3 region has 14 residues. In DNA form, the CDR3 reads TGCGCCAGCAGCCTGGACAGGGCAGGGGCTGAAGCTTTCTTT. Its translation: CASSLDRAGAEAFF.

This clonotype was recorded many times. The rearrangement joins TRBV24-1 to TRBJ2-5, with D uncertain. The CDR3 loop spans 12 amino acids. Germline CDR1 is KGHDR and CDR2 is SFDVKD. The V gene lost 2 bases and the J gene lost 6 bases, with 6 bases spanning the gap. As DNA, the CDR3 is TGTGCCACCAGTGATTGGCGGAAGACCCAGTACTTC. This codes for CATSDWRKTQYF.

This clonotype was observed at least ten times. This sequence joins TRBV10-2 and TRBJ2-7; D may match TRBD1 or TRBD2 (6 bases each). The CDR3 runs 13 residues. V was pared by 6 bases and J by 6 bases, with 15 bases between. Germline V gene sequence: CDR1 WSHSY, CDR2 SAAADI. The CDR3 loop is CASRGGGDIEQYF. The DNA of the CDR3 is TGCGCCAGCAGGGGGGGCGGGGATATCGAGCAGTACTTC.

This clonotype was observed many times. The chain couples TRBV6-5 to TRBJ2-7; 7 nucleotides agree with TRBD1. The V gene end was trimmed by 2 bases and the J gene end by 1 base; junction bases not matched to a gene: 2. There are 14 residues in the CDR3. Per the germline V gene, CDR1 is MNHEY and CDR2 is SVGAGI. The CDR3 loop reads CASSYRGHSYEQYF. The DNA of the CDR3 is TGTGCCAGCAGTTACAGGGGGCATTCCTACGAGCAGTACTTC.

The genes are TRBV2 and TRBJ2-5; tentative D call: TRBD2 (6 bases). Germline values: CDR1 SNHLY, CDR2 FYNNEI. This CDR3 comprises 12 residues. V was clipped by 10 bases and J by 3 bases, with 12 bases between them. The chain's CDR3 is CAIRRDEETQYF. The CDR3 DNA is TGTGCCATTCGGAGGGACGAAGAGACCCAGTACTTC.

A remark on this clonotype: Because it lacks the conserved phenylalanine or tryptophan at the end, this CDR3 is likely a read error. The chain is built from TRBV5-1 and TRBJ1-2, with TRBD1 identical over 8 bases. Germline V gene sequence: CDR1 SGHRS, CDR2 YFSETQ. The V segment lost 3 bases and the J segment 2 bases; nucleotides outside the gene matches: 3. The CDR3 loop spans 14 amino acids. CDR3 region: CASSSTGENYGYTY. The CDR3, as DNA: TGCGCCAGCAGCTCGACAGGGGAAAACTATGGCTACACCTAC.

This clonotype was seen at least ten times. The V call is TRBV28, the J call TRBJ2-4; D possibly matches TRBD1 or TRBD2 (5 bases each). Trimming took off 6 bases at V and 4 bases at J, with 16 bases between the two ends. CDR3 size: 15 residues. Germline-derived CDR1 and CDR2 are MDHEN and SYDVKM. The CDR3 coding sequence is TGTGCCAGCAGCCAACACGGGACGGAAAAAAACATTCAGTACTTC. Protein sequence: CASSQHGTEKNIQYF.

This clonotype was found many times. The chain carries TRBV7-2 and TRBJ1-2; D perhaps matches TRBD1 (5 bases). The germline V and J ends were trimmed by 1 base and 8 bases, with 14 bases remaining between them. CDR3 length: 14 amino acids. CDR1 and CDR2 (germline): SGHTA, FQGNSA. For the CDR3, the DNA is TGTGCCAGCAGCTTAGAAGGGGAAGGGGACGGCTACACCTTC. Encoded protein: CASSLEGEGDGYTF.

This clonotype was seen a handful of times. This sequence joins TRBV9 and TRBJ1-1; 7 bases agree with TRBD1. The CDR3 is 13 residues long. The V segment lost 1 base and the J segment 6 bases; nucleotides outside the gene matches: 3. The V gene's germline CDR1 is SGDLS and CDR2 YYNGEE. The CDR3 here is CASSVRDSSEAFF. CDR3 in DNA: TGTGCCAGCAGCGTAAGGGACAGCTCTGAAGCTTTCTTT.

The chain uses TRBV2 and TRBJ2-7; 11 nucleotides agree with TRBD2. The CDR3 consists of 17 residues. Trimming at V came to 8 bases and at J to 2 bases, leaving 14 bases not matched to a gene. Germline assignment: CDR1 SNHLY and CDR2 FYNNEI. The CDR3: CASGQGSGRARPYEQYF. CDR3 nucleotides: TGTGCCAGCGGCCAGGGTAGCGGGAGGGCTCGGCCCTACGAGCAGTACTTC.

This clonotype occurred many times. V and J are TRBV12-3 or TRBV12-4 and TRBJ1-6; D call uncertain. Trimming left V 6 bases short and J 8 bases short, with 23 bases between. This CDR3 region has 17 residues. CDR3: CASRLWVLGHGDSPLHF. CDR3 DNA sequence: TGTGCCAGCAGGTTGTGGGTTCTAGGGCACGGTGATTCACCCCTCCACTTT.

This clonotype has ten or more counts. The chain couples TRBV2 to TRBJ1-2; no reliable D call. Trimming shortened V by 6 bases and J by 4 bases, and 12 bases separated the two germline ends. The CDR3 covers 13 residues. CDR1 SNHLY and CDR2 FYNNEI come from the germline V gene. The CDR3 nucleotides read TGTGCCAGCAGGGCCACAGAGGGCTATGGCTACACCTTC. Its translation is CASRATEGYGYTF.

The sample holds many counts of this clonotype. The rearrangement joins TRBV28 to TRBJ2-5; D unresolved. This CDR3 is built from 15 residues. CDR1 and CDR2 from the germline V gene are MDHEN and SYDVKM. The germline V and J ends were trimmed by 3 bases and 4 bases, with 15 bases remaining between them. The CDR3 protein is CASSLYQYRIETQYF. CDR3 DNA: TGTGCCAGCAGTTTGTATCAGTATCGTATAGAGACCCAGTACTTC.

This clonotype was picked up a small number of times. The chain has TRBV12-3 or TRBV12-4 and TRBJ1-1; D is undetermined. V lost 8 bases, J lost 0 bases, and 10 bases lay in between. The CDR3 spans 13 residues. CDR3 in amino acids: CASVFTLNTEAFF. The DNA of the CDR3 is TGTGCCAGCGTCTTCACCCTGAACACTGAAGCTTTCTTT.

This clonotype was picked up many times. This chain links TRBV7-6 with TRBJ2-2; 11 bases match TRBD1. Germline-derived CDR1 and CDR2 are SGHVS and FNYEAQ. V was clipped by 3 bases and J by 2 bases; unmatched bases: 5. The CDR3 is 17 amino acids. CDR3 sequence: CASSLPDRGQNTGELFF. For the CDR3, the DNA is TGTGCCAGCAGCTTGCCGGACAGGGGGCAAAACACCGGGGAGCTGTTTTTT.

This clonotype was seen ten or more times. The gene calls are TRBV6-1 and TRBJ2-2, with a possible D match to TRBD2 (6 bases). This CDR3 region has 14 residues. V lost 8 bases and J lost 1, with 11 bases in between. The V gene's germline CDR1 is MNHNS and CDR2 SASEGT. The DNA of the CDR3 is TGTGCCAGCCGGGATAGCGGGAACACCGGGGAGCTGTTTTTT. Protein sequence: CASRDSGNTGELFF.